This TCR beta chain derives from a study of blood T cell repertoires in COVID-19. Study as a whole: Whether acute or convalescent, the COVID-19 samples came from the United States, Italy and Spain. From T cells, B-cell-depleted T cells, or PBMCs came the material, which was cDNA or gDNA.

In the original analysis: The authors estimated nucleated cell counts from reference gene primer amplification. Sequencing was performed with immunoSEQ multiplex PCR; in TCRdb, only in-frame clones are kept and a portion is missing. That table is the source of V, J and clone size, and D and trimming were worked out from the DNA. This repertoire shows over 200,000 clones, 85% to 90% found once; its top ten account for roughly 2.6%. The V gene end was trimmed by 4 bases and the J gene end by 4 bases; junction bases not matched to a gene: 5. There are 16 residues in the CDR3. Germline lookup yields CDR1 MNHNS and CDR2 SASEGT.

Sequencing was carried out using peripheral blood. This chain joins TRBV6-1 and TRBJ2-5; 14 bases are shared with TRBD2. The clonotype was recovered from a woman aged 60-75 years with acute or convalescent COVID-19. Written as DNA, the CDR3 is TGTGCCAGCAGTGTTGGGACTAGCGGGGGAGCAGAGACCCAGTACTTC. Translating it yields CASSVGTSGGAETQYF.